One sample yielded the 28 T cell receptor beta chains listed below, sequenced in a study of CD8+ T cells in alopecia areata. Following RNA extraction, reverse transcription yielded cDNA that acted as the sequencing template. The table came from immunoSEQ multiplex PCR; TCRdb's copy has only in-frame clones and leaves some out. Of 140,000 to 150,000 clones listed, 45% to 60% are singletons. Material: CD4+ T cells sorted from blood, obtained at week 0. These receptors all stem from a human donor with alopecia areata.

In DNA form, the CDR3 reads TGTGCCAGCAGGCGACAGCCCTACCCAGGGGAGACCCAGTACTTC. Translated: CASRRQPYPGETQYF. The V gene is TRBV2, the J gene TRBJ2-5; D is possibly TRBD1 (5 bases). The germline CDR1 and CDR2 sequences are SNHLY and FYNNEI. V was pared by 6 bases and J by 5 bases, with 19 bases between. The CDR3 length is 15 residues.

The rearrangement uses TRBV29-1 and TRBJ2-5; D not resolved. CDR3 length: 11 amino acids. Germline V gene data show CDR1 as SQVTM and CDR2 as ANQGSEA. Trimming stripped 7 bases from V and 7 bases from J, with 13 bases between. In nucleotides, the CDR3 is TGCAGCGAATTTTCATCGCGGACCCAGTACTTC. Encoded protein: CSEFSSRTQYF.

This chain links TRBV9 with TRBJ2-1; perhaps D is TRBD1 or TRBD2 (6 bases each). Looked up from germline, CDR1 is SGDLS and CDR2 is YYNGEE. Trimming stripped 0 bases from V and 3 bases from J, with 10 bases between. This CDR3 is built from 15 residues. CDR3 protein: CASSVEGGGYNEQFF. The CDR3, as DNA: TGTGCCAGCAGCGTAGAGGGGGGAGGCTACAATGAGCAGTTCTTC.

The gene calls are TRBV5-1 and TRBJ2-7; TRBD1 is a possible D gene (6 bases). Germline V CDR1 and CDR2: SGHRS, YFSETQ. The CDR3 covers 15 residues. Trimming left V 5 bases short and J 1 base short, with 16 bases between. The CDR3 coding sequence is TGCGCCAGCAGACACGCAGGGGTTGGGTCCTACGAGCAGTACTTC. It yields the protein CASRHAGVGSYEQYF. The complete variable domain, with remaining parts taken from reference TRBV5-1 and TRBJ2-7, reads KAGVTQTPRYLIKTRGQQVTLSCSPISGHRSVSWYQQTPGQGLQFLFEYFSETQRNKGNFPGRFSGRQFSNSRSEMNVSTLELGDSALYLCASRHAGVGSYEQYFGPGTRLTVT.

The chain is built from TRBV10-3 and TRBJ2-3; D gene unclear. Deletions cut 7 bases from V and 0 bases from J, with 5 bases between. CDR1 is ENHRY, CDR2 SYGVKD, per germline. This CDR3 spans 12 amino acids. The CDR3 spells CAIINSTDTQYF. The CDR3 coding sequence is TGTGCCATCATTAATAGCACAGATACGCAGTATTTT.

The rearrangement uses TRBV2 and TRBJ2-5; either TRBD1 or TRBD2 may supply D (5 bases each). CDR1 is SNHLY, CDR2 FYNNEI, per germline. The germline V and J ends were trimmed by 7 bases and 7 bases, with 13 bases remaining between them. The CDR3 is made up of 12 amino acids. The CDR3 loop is CASNTGPGTQYF. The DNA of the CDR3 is TGTGCCAGCAACACGGGGCCCGGGACCCAGTACTTC.

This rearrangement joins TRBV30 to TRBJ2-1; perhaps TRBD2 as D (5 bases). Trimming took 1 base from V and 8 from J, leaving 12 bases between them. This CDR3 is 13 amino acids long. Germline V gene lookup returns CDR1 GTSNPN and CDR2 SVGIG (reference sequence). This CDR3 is CAWSGGSRDEQFF. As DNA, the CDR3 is TGTGCCTGGAGTGGTGGGAGTCGGGATGAGCAGTTCTTC.

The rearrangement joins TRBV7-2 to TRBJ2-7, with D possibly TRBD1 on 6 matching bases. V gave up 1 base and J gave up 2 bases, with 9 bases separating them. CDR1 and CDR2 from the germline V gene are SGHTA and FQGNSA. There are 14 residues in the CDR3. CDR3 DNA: TGTGCCAGCAGCTTAGAGGGGGTCGCCTACGAGCAGTACTTC. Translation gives CASSLEGVAYEQYF. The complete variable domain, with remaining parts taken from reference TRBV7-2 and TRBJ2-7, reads GAGVSQSPSNKVTEKGKDVELRCDPISGHTALYWYRQSLGQGLEFLIYFQGNSAPDKSGLPSDRFSAERTGGSVSTLTIQRTQQEDSAVYLCASSLEGVAYEQYFGPGTRLTVT.

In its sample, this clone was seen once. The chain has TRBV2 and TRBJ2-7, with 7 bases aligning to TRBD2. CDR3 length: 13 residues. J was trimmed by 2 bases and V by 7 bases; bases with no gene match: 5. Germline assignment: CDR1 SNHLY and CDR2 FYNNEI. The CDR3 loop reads CASTSSGTYEQYF. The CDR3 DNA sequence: TGTGCCAGCACGTCTAGCGGAACCTACGAGCAGTACTTC.

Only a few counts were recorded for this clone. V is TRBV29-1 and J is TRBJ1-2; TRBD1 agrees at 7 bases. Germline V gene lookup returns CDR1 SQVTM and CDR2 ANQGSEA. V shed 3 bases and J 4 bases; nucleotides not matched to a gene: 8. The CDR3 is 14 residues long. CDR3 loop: CSVEGQGVAYGYTF. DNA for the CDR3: TGCAGCGTTGAGGGCCAGGGGGTCGCCTATGGCTACACCTTC.

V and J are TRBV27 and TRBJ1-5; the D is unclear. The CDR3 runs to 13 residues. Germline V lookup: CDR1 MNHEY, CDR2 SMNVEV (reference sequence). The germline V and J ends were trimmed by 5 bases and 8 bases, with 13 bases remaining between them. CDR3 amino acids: CASSNRALEPQHF. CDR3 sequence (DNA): TGTGCCAGCAGTAACCGGGCCCTTGAGCCCCAGCATTTT.

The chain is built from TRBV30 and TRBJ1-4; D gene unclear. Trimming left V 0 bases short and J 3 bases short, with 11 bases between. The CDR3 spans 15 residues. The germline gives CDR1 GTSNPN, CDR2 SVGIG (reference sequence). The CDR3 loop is CAWSVPAGANEKLFF. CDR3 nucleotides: TGTGCCTGGAGTGTACCGGCAGGCGCTAATGAAAAACTGTTTTTT.

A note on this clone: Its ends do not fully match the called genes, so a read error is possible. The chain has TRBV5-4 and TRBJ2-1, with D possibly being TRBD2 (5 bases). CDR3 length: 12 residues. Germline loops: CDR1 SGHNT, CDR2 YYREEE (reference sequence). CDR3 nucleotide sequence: TGCGCCAGCAGCCGGACTGTCAATGAGCAGTTCTTC. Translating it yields CASSRTVNEQFF. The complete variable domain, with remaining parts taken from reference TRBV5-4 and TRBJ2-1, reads ETGVTQSPTHLIKTRGQQVTLRCSSQSGHNTVSWYQQALGQGPQFIFQYYREEENGRGNFPPRFSGLQFPNYSSELNVNALELDDSALYLCASSRTVNEQFFGPGTRLTVL.

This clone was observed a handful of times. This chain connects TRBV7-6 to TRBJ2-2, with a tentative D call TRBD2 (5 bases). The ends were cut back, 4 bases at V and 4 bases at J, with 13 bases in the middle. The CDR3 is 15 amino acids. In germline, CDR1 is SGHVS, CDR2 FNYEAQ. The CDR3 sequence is CASSSTRRLTGELFF. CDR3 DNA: TGTGCCAGCAGCTCTACACGGAGGCTCACCGGGGAGCTGTTTTTT.

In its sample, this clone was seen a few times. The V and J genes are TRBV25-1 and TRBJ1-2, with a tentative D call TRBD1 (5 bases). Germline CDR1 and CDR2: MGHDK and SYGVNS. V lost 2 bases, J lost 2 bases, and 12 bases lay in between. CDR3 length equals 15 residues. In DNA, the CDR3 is TGTGCCAGCAGTGAACGGGGAAAGGGGAACTATGGCTACACCTTC. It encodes CASSERGKGNYGYTF.

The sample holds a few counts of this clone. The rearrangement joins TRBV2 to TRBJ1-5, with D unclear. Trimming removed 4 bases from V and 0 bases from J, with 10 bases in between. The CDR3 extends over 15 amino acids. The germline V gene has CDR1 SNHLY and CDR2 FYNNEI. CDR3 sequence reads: CASSVVGHSNQPQHF. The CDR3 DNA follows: TGTGCCAGCAGTGTCGTCGGCCATAGCAATCAGCCCCAGCATTTT. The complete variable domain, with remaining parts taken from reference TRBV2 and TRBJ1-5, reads EPEVTQTPSHQVTQMGQEVILRCVPISNHLYFYWYRQILGQKVEFLVSFYNNEISEKSEIFDDQFSVERPDGSNFTLKIRSTKLEDSAMYFCASSVVGHSNQPQHFGDGTRLSIL.

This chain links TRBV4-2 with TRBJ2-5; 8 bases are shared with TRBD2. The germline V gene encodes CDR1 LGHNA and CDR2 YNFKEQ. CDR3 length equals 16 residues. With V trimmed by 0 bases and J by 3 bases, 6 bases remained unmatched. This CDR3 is CASSQDSAGGEETQYF. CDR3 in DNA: TGTGCCAGCAGCCAAGACAGCGCGGGAGGAGAAGAGACCCAGTACTTC.

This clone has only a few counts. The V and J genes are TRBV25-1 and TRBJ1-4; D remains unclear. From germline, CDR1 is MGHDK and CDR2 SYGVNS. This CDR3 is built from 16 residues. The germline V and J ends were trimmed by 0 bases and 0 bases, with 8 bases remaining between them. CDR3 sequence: CASSEYPGSTNEKLFF. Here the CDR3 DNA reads TGTGCCAGCAGTGAATACCCGGGGTCAACTAATGAAAAACTGTTTTTT.

The CDR3 protein is CASSGDRGRGYTF. CDR3 DNA: TGTGCCAGTAGTGGGGATCGGGGGCGAGGCTACACCTTC. V is TRBV19 and J is TRBJ1-2; the D gene is possibly TRBD1 (6 bases). Trimming pared 5 bases from V and 8 bases from J, leaving 15 bases between. The CDR3 has 13 residues. The germline V gene encodes CDR1 LNHDA and CDR2 SQIVND (reference sequence).

The CDR3 DNA reads as TGTGCCATCAGTGAGTCGACTAGCAAGTTCTTC. It yields the protein CAISESTSKFF. V usage is TRBV10-3 and J usage is TRBJ2-1; 7 bases are a match to TRBD2. Per the germline V gene, CDR1 is ENHRY and CDR2 is SYGVKD. The CDR3 spans 11 residues. Trimming took 0 bases from V and 14 from J; bases not matched to a gene: 1.

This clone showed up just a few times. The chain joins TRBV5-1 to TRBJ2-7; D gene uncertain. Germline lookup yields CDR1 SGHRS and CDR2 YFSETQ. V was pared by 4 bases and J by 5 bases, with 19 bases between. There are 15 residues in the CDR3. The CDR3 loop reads CASSAHVLPNDEQYF. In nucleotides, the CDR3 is TGCGCCAGCAGCGCCCACGTCCTCCCAAACGACGAGCAGTACTTC. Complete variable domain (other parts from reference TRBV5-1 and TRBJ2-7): KAGVTQTPRYLIKTRGQQVTLSCSPISGHRSVSWYQQTPGQGLQFLFEYFSETQRNKGNFPGRFSGRQFSNSRSEMNVSTLELGDSALYLCASSAHVLPNDEQYFGPGTRLTVT.

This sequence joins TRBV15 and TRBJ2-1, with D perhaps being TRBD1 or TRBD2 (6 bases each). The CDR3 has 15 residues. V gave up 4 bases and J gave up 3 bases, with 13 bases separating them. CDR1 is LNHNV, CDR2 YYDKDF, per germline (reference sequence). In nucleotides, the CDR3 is TGTGCCACCAGCACCCGGGGGCGCGTCTACAATGAGCAGTTCTTC. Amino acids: CATSTRGRVYNEQFF. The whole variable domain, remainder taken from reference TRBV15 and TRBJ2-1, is DAMVIQNPRYQVTQFGKPVTLSCSQTLNHNVMYWYQQKSSQAPKLLFHYYDKDFNNEADTPDNFQSRRPNTSFCFLDIRSPGLGDTAMYLCATSTRGRVYNEQFFGPGTRLTVL.

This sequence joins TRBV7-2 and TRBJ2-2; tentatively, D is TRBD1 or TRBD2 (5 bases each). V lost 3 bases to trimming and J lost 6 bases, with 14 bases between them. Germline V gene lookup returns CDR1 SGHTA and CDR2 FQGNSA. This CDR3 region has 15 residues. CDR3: CASSLGVSGAGELFF. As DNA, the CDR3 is TGTGCCAGCAGCTTGGGGGTGTCTGGGGCCGGGGAGCTGTTTTTT.

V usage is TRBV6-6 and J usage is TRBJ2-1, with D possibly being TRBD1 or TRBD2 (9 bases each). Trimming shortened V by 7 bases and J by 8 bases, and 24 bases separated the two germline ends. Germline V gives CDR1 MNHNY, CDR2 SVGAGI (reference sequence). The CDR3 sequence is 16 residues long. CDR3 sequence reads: CASTHGASGTGHEQFF. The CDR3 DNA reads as TGTGCCAGCACCCACGGGGCTAGCGGGACAGGGCATGAGCAGTTCTTC.

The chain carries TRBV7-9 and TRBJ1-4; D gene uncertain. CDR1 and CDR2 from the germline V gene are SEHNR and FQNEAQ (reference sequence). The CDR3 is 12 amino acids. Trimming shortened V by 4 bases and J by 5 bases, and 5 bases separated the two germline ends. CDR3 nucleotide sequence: TGTGCCAGCAGCTCTACAAATGAAAAACTGTTTTTT. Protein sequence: CASSSTNEKLFF.

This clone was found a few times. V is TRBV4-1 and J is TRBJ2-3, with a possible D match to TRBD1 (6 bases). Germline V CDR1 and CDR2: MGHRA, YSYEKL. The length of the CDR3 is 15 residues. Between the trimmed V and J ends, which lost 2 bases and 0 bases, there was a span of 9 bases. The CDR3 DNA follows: TGCGCCAGCAGCCAACTGGACAGTAGCACAGATACGCAGTATTTT. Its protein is CASSQLDSSTDTQYF.

CDR3 coding DNA: TGCGCCAGCAGCCAGGGTAGTGGGGGGAGCTCCTACAATGAGCAGTTCTTC. Protein product: CASSQGSGGSSYNEQFF. The gene calls are TRBV4-1 and TRBJ2-1; possible D gene TRBD2, 6 bases. Trimming removed 3 bases at V and 0 bases at J, with 15 bases between. The CDR3 contains 17 residues. Germline V gives CDR1 MGHRA, CDR2 YSYEKL.

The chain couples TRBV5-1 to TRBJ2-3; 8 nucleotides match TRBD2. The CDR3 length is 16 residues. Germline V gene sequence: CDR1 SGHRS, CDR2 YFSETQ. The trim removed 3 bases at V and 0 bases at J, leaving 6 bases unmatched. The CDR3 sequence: CASSSRSGSSTDTQYF. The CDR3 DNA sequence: TGCGCCAGCAGCTCGCGGAGCGGGAGCAGCACAGATACGCAGTATTTT. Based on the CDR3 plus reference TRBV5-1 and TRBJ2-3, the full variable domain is KAGVTQTPRYLIKTRGQQVTLSCSPISGHRSVSWYQQTPGQGLQFLFEYFSETQRNKGNFPGRFSGRQFSNSRSEMNVSTLELGDSALYLCASSSRSGSSTDTQYFGPGTRLTVL.